The 19 T cell receptor beta chains in this list originate from one sample, sequenced in a study of T cells after yellow fever vaccination. TCRdb re-called the 5' RACE reads through MiXCR, storing one row per CDR3 protein. The table records a few hundred thousand distinct CDR3 sequences, under 15% of them present only once. The sample in question was CD4+ T cells sorted from PBMCs, obtained 15 days after the yellow fever booster vaccination. The receptors come from a man between 18 and 29 years old who received the YFV17D yellow fever vaccine.

This rearrangement joins TRBV5-1 to TRBJ2-1; D unresolved. The germline CDR1 and CDR2 sequences are SGHRS and YFSETQ. The CDR3 spans 14 residues. The V and J ends lost 4 bases and 6 bases respectively, with 14 bases between them. The CDR3 sequence is CASSGLVVGNEQFF. CDR3 bases: TGCGCCAGCAGCGGGCTTGTTGTCGGCAATGAGCAGTTCTTC.

This clonotype was seen a handful of times. The chain couples TRBV11-1 to TRBJ2-1; possible D gene TRBD1, 5 bases. The length of the CDR3 is 16 residues. Germline CDR1 SGHAT, CDR2 FQDESV (reference sequence). Trimming removed 5 bases from V and 0 bases from J, with 14 bases in between. The CDR3 loop is CASSKRQPYSYNEQFF. The CDR3, as DNA: TGTGCCAGCAGCAAGAGACAGCCTTACTCCTACAATGAGCAGTTCTTC.

This sequence joins TRBV6-1 and TRBJ2-7; TRBD1 or TRBD2 may be the D gene (6 bases each). The CDR3 loop spans 13 amino acids. From germline, CDR1 is MNHNS and CDR2 SASEGT. Deletions cut 6 bases from V and 4 bases from J, with 13 bases between. CDR3 residues: CASSKGGIYEQYV. The CDR3 nucleotides read TGTGCCAGCAGCAAGGGGGGAATTTACGAGCAGTACGTC.

This chain links TRBV3-1 with TRBJ1-2; weak D call: TRBD1 (6 bases). Trimming pared 2 bases from V and 4 bases from J, leaving 14 bases between. The V gene's germline CDR1 is LGHDT and CDR2 YNNKEL (reference sequence). The CDR3 is made up of 15 amino acids. CDR3 coding DNA: TGTGCCAGCAGCCAAAGCATGGGGGCCGGCTATGGCTACACCTTC. This encodes CASSQSMGAGYGYTF.

The genes are TRBV10-3 and TRBJ2-6; TRBD1 aligns across 8 bases. Germline CDR1 is ENHRY and CDR2 is SYGVKD. CDR3 length: 15 residues. V lost 6 bases to trimming and J lost 2 bases; unmatched junction nucleotides: 3. DNA of the CDR3: TGTGCCATCAGCGACAGGGGTCCTGGGGCCAACGTCCTGACTTTC. It specifies CAISDRGPGANVLTF.

This clonotype occurred a few times. This chain links TRBV20-1 with TRBJ1-4; 7 nucleotides match TRBD1. Germline trimming cut 6 bases from V and 5 bases from J; bases unmatched to any gene: 6. The CDR3 consists of 13 residues. CDR1 is DFQATT and CDR2 is SNEGSKA in the germline V gene (reference sequence). The CDR3 DNA is TGCAGTGCGCCACAGGGGTGGAATGAAAAACTGTTTTTT. This sequence encodes CSAPQGWNEKLFF.

J is TRBJ2-3 and V is TRBV25-1, with 12 bases lining up with TRBD1. Germline trimming cut 4 bases from V and 5 bases from J; bases unmatched to any gene: 7. From germline, CDR1 is MGHDK and CDR2 SYGVNS. The CDR3 covers 16 residues. CDR3 sequence reads: CASSATGDRGLDTQYF. The CDR3, as DNA: TGTGCCAGCAGTGCTACTGGGGACAGGGGGCTAGATACGCAGTATTTT. Full variable domain (remainder filled in from reference TRBV25-1 and TRBJ2-3): EADIYQTPRYLVIGTGKKITLECSQTMGHDKMYWYQQDPGMELHLIHYSYGVNSTEKGDLSSESTVSRIRTEHFPLTLESARPSHTSQYLCASSATGDRGLDTQYFGPGTRLTVL.

This clonotype was observed at least ten times. The V gene is TRBV9, the J gene TRBJ1-1, with 8 bases that match TRBD1. The germline gives CDR1 SGDLS, CDR2 YYNGEE. Trimming cost V 1 base and J 6 bases; bases outside gene matches: 5. This CDR3 region has 14 residues. This chain's CDR3 is CASSVRPGGPEAFF. The CDR3 region has the DNA TGTGCCAGCAGCGTAAGGCCAGGGGGCCCTGAAGCTTTCTTT. The complete variable domain, with remaining parts taken from reference TRBV9 and TRBJ1-1, reads DSGVTQTPKHLITATGQRVTLRCSPRSGDLSVYWYQQSLDQGLQFLIQYYNGEERAKGNILERFSAQQFPDLHSELNLSSLELGDSALYFCASSVRPGGPEAFFGQGTRLTVV.

This clonotype was counted only a few times. This chain uses TRBV12-3 or TRBV12-4 with TRBJ2-3, with 8 bases lining up with TRBD2. The junction had 6 bases not matched to a gene; V was cut back by 4 bases and J by 6 bases. CDR3 length: 14 residues. CDR3: CASSWVSGGDTQYF. CDR3 DNA sequence: TGTGCCAGCAGTTGGGTGTCGGGGGGGGATACGCAGTATTTT.

The chain is built from TRBV6-5 and TRBJ1-5; 7 nucleotides line up with TRBD1. Germline V gene lookup returns CDR1 MNHEY and CDR2 SVGAGI. The CDR3 runs to 15 residues. V shed 4 bases and J 6 bases; nucleotides not matched to a gene: 9. CDR3 nucleotides: TGTGCCAGCAGTTCCCGGACAGGCCTCGGTCAGCCCCAGCATTTT. The encoded protein is CASSSRTGLGQPQHF.

J is TRBJ1-2 and V is TRBV28; 10 positions agree with TRBD1. After removal of 7 bases from V and 4 bases from J, the junction contained 9 bases not matched to a gene. The germline V gene encodes CDR1 MDHEN and CDR2 SYDVKM. The CDR3 runs 15 residues. The CDR3, as DNA: TGTGCCAGCATCGAGCAGGGGACAGGGGTCTATGGCTACACCTTC. Translating it yields CASIEQGTGVYGYTF.

V is TRBV14 and J is TRBJ1-1; 9 bases match TRBD1. Germline CDR1 SGHDN, CDR2 FVKESK. This CDR3 has 15 amino acids. V gave up 4 bases and J gave up 0 bases; unmatched junction bases: 3. CDR3 sequence (DNA): TGTGCCAGCAGCCGATGGACAGGGGTGAACACTGAAGCTTTCTTT. This sequence encodes CASSRWTGVNTEAFF. The full variable domain, completed using reference TRBV14 and TRBJ1-1, is EAGVTQFPSHSVIEKGQTVTLRCDPISGHDNLYWYRRVMGKEIKFLLHFVKESKQDESGMPNNRFLAERTGGTYSTLKVQPAELEDSGVYFCASSRWTGVNTEAFFGQGTRLTVV.

A few counts support this clonotype. This chain connects TRBV9 to TRBJ1-5; D gene unclear. The germline V and J ends were trimmed by 0 bases and 3 bases, with 4 bases remaining between them. In germline, CDR1 is SGDLS, CDR2 YYNGEE. CDR3 length: 13 amino acids. CDR3 loop: CASSVGFNQPQHF. The CDR3 DNA follows: TGTGCCAGCAGCGTAGGTTTCAATCAGCCCCAGCATTTT.

This clonotype was seen only a few times. The chain combines TRBV4-2 with TRBJ1-4, with D perhaps TRBD1 (5 bases). Germline loops: CDR1 LGHNA, CDR2 YNFKEQ. With 4 bases removed from V and 8 bases from J, the gap between germline ends came to 11 bases. This CDR3 spans 13 amino acids. The CDR3 sequence is CASSRRGGEKLFF. Written as DNA, the CDR3 is TGTGCCAGCAGCCGCCGGGGGGGAGAAAAACTGTTTTTT.

CDR3 region: CASSDASWFYASYNEQFF. The CDR3 DNA is TGTGCCAGCAGTGATGCATCGTGGTTTTACGCCTCCTACAATGAGCAGTTCTTC. The J gene is TRBJ2-1, the V gene TRBV2; D is unclear. The CDR3 covers 18 residues. With 3 bases removed from V and 0 bases from J, the gap between germline ends came to 18 bases. Germline assignment: CDR1 SNHLY and CDR2 FYNNEI.

This clonotype was picked up a small number of times. CDR3 DNA: TGTGCCAGCAGCCAAAGGGGGGGGTACAATAATTCACCCCTCCACTTT. It codes for CASSQRGGYNNSPLHF. The chain joins TRBV7-9 to TRBJ1-6, with D perhaps matching TRBD1 (6 bases). Germline assignment: CDR1 SEHNR and CDR2 FQNEAQ (reference sequence). V lost 5 bases and J lost 5, with 16 bases in between. CDR3 length: 16 residues.

This clonotype was seen a handful of times. The V and J genes are TRBV20-1 and TRBJ2-3; D is perhaps TRBD1 (6 bases). CDR1 DFQATT and CDR2 SNEGSKA come from the germline V gene (reference sequence). This CDR3 comprises 13 residues. V lost 4 bases and J lost 3, with 11 bases in between. For the CDR3, the DNA is TGCAGTGCTATAGGCCAGGGGACAGATACGCAGTATTTT. This codes for CSAIGQGTDTQYF.

The chain combines TRBV7-2 with TRBJ2-1, with D tentatively TRBD1 (6 bases). Trimming removed 5 bases from V and 4 bases from J, with 9 bases in between. Per germline, CDR1 SGHTA and CDR2 FQGNSA. The CDR3 runs to 13 residues. The CDR3 loop reads CASSTQGYNEQFF. The CDR3 DNA follows: TGTGCCAGCAGCACACAGGGTTACAATGAGCAGTTCTTC.

The chain employs TRBV7-2 and TRBJ1-2, with 7 bases matching TRBD1. The trim removed 3 bases at V and 5 bases at J, leaving 3 bases unmatched. The CDR3 is 13 residues long. The germline gives CDR1 SGHTA, CDR2 FQGNSA. CDR3 sequence: CASSFNRGYGYTF. CDR3 bases: TGTGCCAGCAGCTTCAACAGGGGTTATGGCTACACCTTC.